Below are 32 T cell receptor beta chains sequenced from a single sample in a study of blood T cell repertoires in COVID-19. TCRdb keeps only in-frame clones here, not all; method: immunoSEQ multiplex PCR. The profile shows roughly 52,000 clones, roughly 80% of them singletons. Sample: peripheral blood. The receptors shown here come from a human donor in a cohort sampled during active or convalescent COVID-19.

The V and J genes are TRBV9 and TRBJ2-7; 7 bases agree with TRBD2. This CDR3 spans 17 amino acids. The trim removed 3 bases at V and 0 bases at J, leaving 12 bases unmatched. Per the germline V gene, CDR1 is SGDLS and CDR2 is YYNGEE. The CDR3 nucleotides are TGTGCCAGCAGCGACACTACCGGGACTACCTACTCCTACGAGCAGTACTTC. Translating gives CASSDTTGTTYSYEQYF.

This chain links TRBV18 with TRBJ2-5; perhaps TRBD2 as D (5 bases). Trimming took 3 bases from V and 4 from J, leaving 9 bases between them. Germline-derived CDR1 and CDR2 are KGHSH and LQKENI. The CDR3 runs to 13 residues. The CDR3, as DNA: TGTGCCAGCTCACCCCCGGGGTTAGAGACCCAGTACTTC. Residues: CASSPPGLETQYF. The entire variable domain, with the rest obtained from reference TRBV18 and TRBJ2-5, is as follows: NAGVMQNPRHLVRRRGQEARLRCSPMKGHSHVYWYRQLPEEGLKFMVYLQKENIIDESGMPKERFSAEFPKEGPSILRIQQVVRGDSAAYFCASSPPGLETQYFGPGTRLLVL.

The chain has TRBV7-2 and TRBJ1-2; D is possibly TRBD1 (6 bases). Trimming cost V 4 bases and J 6 bases, with 24 bases left between them. Germline lookup yields CDR1 SGHTA and CDR2 FQGNSA. The length of the CDR3 is 17 residues. CDR3 in DNA: TGTGCCAGCAGCTCAATATTTCCGGGACAAAGGGGTAATGGCTACACCTTC. It specifies CASSSIFPGQRGNGYTF.

This clone was picked up one time. This chain joins TRBV4-3 and TRBJ2-1, with 12 nucleotides matching TRBD2. CDR3 length: 15 residues. V was pared by 0 bases and J by 16 bases, with 10 bases of the junction left unmatched. Germline assignment: CDR1 LGHNA and CDR2 YSLEER. Written as DNA, the CDR3 is TGCGCCAGCAGCCAAGACCAACGACTAGCGGGGGACCAATTCTTC. As protein: CASSQDQRLAGDQFF.

The V call is TRBV5-8, the J call TRBJ2-2; TRBD1 aligns across 7 bases. The V gene's germline CDR1 is SGHTS and CDR2 YDEGEE. The CDR3 length is 16 residues. Losses at the gene ends were 4 bases for V and 4 bases for J; bases not matched to a gene: 10. CDR3 region: CASSGDSRTLTGELFF. CDR3 nucleotides: TGTGCCAGCAGCGGGGACAGCCGAACGCTCACCGGGGAGCTGTTTTTT.

This chain links TRBV12-5 with TRBJ2-1; 10 nucleotides match TRBD1. The CDR3 runs 15 residues. The junction had 10 bases not matched to a gene; V was cut back by 6 bases and J by 8 bases. Germline V gene sequence: CDR1 LGHNT, CDR2 FRNRAP. In DNA form, the CDR3 reads TGTGCTAGTGGCCCGGGACAGGGGATCTTTGATGAGCAGTTCTTC. Translation gives CASGPGQGIFDEQFF.

The rearrangement uses TRBV7-2 and TRBJ1-1, with D tentatively TRBD1 (5 bases). The CDR3 has 14 amino acids. V lost 5 bases, J lost 1 base, and 11 bases lay in between. Germline assignment: CDR1 SGHTA and CDR2 FQGNSA. The DNA of the CDR3 is TGTGCCAGCAGCCTAAGTAGGGGGAACACTGAAGCTTTCTTT. Its translation: CASSLSRGNTEAFF. Using reference TRBV7-2 and TRBJ1-1 for the parts outside the CDR3, the full variable domain is GAGVSQSPSNKVTEKGKDVELRCDPISGHTALYWYRQSLGQGLEFLIYFQGNSAPDKSGLPSDRFSAERTGGSVSTLTIQRTQQEDSAVYLCASSLSRGNTEAFFGQGTRLTVV.

The rearrangement joins TRBV15 to TRBJ2-1; TRBD1 is a possible D gene (7 bases). Trimming cost V 3 bases and J 2 bases, with 14 bases left between them. Germline loops: CDR1 LNHNV, CDR2 YYDKDF (reference sequence). There are 16 residues in the CDR3. The CDR3 protein is CATSSSTGEAYNEQFF. CDR3 nucleotide sequence: TGTGCCACCAGCAGCAGTACAGGGGAGGCCTACAATGAGCAGTTCTTC.

V and J are TRBV7-2 and TRBJ1-1; D perhaps matches TRBD1 (5 bases). CDR3 length equals 13 residues. V was shortened by 6 bases and J by 3 bases, with 11 bases between the two germline ends. The germline V gene encodes CDR1 SGHTA and CDR2 FQGNSA. The CDR3 nucleotides read TGTGCCAGCAGTAGACAGCGGGACACTGAAGCTTTCTTT. This gives the protein CASSRQRDTEAFF.

Of note for this clone: Other DNA sequences in this sample translate to the same CDR3. The rearrangement uses TRBV6-5 and TRBJ2-2; D might be TRBD2 (5 bases). This CDR3 region has 13 residues. Trimming stripped 2 bases from V and 5 bases from J, with 6 bases between. The germline CDR1 and CDR2 sequences are MNHEY and SVGAGI. The CDR3 DNA reads TGTGCCAGCAGTTACCCGGGGACCGGGGAGCTGTTTTTT. Amino acids: CASSYPGTGELFF.

In DNA form, the CDR3 reads TGTGCCAGCAGTGAAGCTGGCGGGGGGGCGACAGATACGCAGTATTTT. It translates to CASSEAGGGATDTQYF. The rearrangement joins TRBV2 to TRBJ2-3; 9 bases map to TRBD2. The ends lost 0 bases at V and 3 bases at J; junction bases unmatched: 4. Per the germline V gene, CDR1 is SNHLY and CDR2 is FYNNEI. The CDR3 loop spans 16 amino acids.

Here the CDR3 DNA reads TGTGCCAGCAGCTTGGAAGGGGATAATTCACCCCTCCACTTT. Translation gives CASSLEGDNSPLHF. The chain joins TRBV7-9 to TRBJ1-6; D might be TRBD1 (5 bases). The germline V gene has CDR1 SEHNR and CDR2 FQNEAQ (reference sequence). V was shortened by 3 bases and J by 5 bases, with 8 bases between the two germline ends. CDR3 length equals 14 residues.

The DNA for the CDR3 is TGTGCCACCAGCGGCCGGACAGGGGCGAACACCGGGGAGCTGTTTTTT. As protein: CATSGRTGANTGELFF. The gene calls are TRBV15 and TRBJ2-2; 9 bases line up with TRBD1. V gave up 5 bases and J gave up 0 bases; unmatched junction bases: 4. Looked up from germline, CDR1 is LNHNV and CDR2 is YYDKDF (reference sequence). The CDR3 has 16 amino acids.

The gene calls are TRBV27 and TRBJ2-7; 7 bases are shared with TRBD1. CDR3 length equals 12 residues. V trimming: 9 bases; J trimming: 5 bases; junction bases outside the gene matches: 7. CDR1 is MNHEY and CDR2 is SMNVEV in the germline V gene (reference sequence). The chain's CDR3 is CASKTGVHEQYF. CDR3 nucleotide sequence: TGTGCCAGTAAAACAGGGGTCCACGAGCAGTACTTC.

V usage is TRBV10-2 and J usage is TRBJ1-2; 8 positions match TRBD1. J gave up 7 bases and V 3 bases, and 10 bases lay outside the gene matches. The CDR3 is 15 residues long. CDR1 is WSHSY, CDR2 SAAADI, per germline. As DNA, the CDR3 is TGCGCCAGCAGTGACCACGACAGGGGCGGTAGTGGCTACACCTTC. Amino acids: CASSDHDRGGSGYTF.

The V gene is TRBV2, the J gene TRBJ1-6; 7 bases are a match to TRBD1. The length of the CDR3 is 17 residues. The V segment lost 1 base and the J segment 0 bases; nucleotides outside the gene matches: 3. The germline gives CDR1 SNHLY, CDR2 FYNNEI. CDR3 bases: TGTGCCAGCAGTGAAGTGGGACAGAGCTCCTATAATTCACCCCTCCACTTT. Amino acid sequence: CASSEVGQSSYNSPLHF.

This clone appeared a few times. The gene calls are TRBV18 and TRBJ2-3; maybe TRBD1 (6 bases). CDR1 and CDR2 (germline): KGHSH, LQKENI. V was cut by 5 bases and J by 4 bases, with 16 bases left in between. The CDR3 totals 15 residues. This CDR3 reads CASSADSPGADTQYF. The CDR3, as DNA: TGTGCCAGCTCAGCGGACAGCCCCGGGGCAGATACGCAGTATTTT.

The rearrangement joins TRBV19 to TRBJ2-2, with D perhaps TRBD1 (5 bases). Trimming removed 5 bases from V and 6 bases from J, with 7 bases in between. CDR1 and CDR2 from the germline V gene are LNHDA and SQIVND (reference sequence). The CDR3 is 12 residues long. CDR3 coding DNA: TGTGCCAGTAGTGGGGCGGCCGGGGAGCTGTTTTTT. Protein product: CASSGAAGELFF. The whole variable domain, filled in from reference TRBV19 and TRBJ2-2, reads DGGITQSPKYLFRKEGQNVTLSCEQNLNHDAMYWYRQDPGQGLRLIYYSQIVNDFQKGDIAEGYSVSREKKESFPLTVTSAQKNPTAFYLCASSGAAGELFFGEGSRLTVL.

This clone was observed once. V gene TRBV24-1 combines with J gene TRBJ2-6; TRBD1 matches at 10 bases. This CDR3 spans 16 amino acids. J lost 2 bases, V lost 4 bases, and 1 base had no gene match. The V gene's germline CDR1 is KGHDR and CDR2 SFDVKD. This CDR3 is CATSDGTGAGANVLTF. In nucleotides, the CDR3 is TGTGCCACCAGTGACGGGACAGGGGCTGGGGCCAACGTCCTGACTTTC.

This chain uses TRBV7-2 with TRBJ2-1; 9 bases line up with TRBD1. With 4 bases clipped from V and 4 bases from J, the junction kept 5 bases outside the gene matches. Germline loops: CDR1 SGHTA, CDR2 FQGNSA. This CDR3 has 15 residues. DNA of the CDR3: TGTGCCAGCAGCTCCGACGGACAGGGGTACAATGAGCAGTTCTTC. This gives the protein CASSSDGQGYNEQFF.

A few counts support this clone. The V gene is TRBV29-1, the J gene TRBJ1-2; D is unclear. Germline V gives CDR1 SQVTM, CDR2 ANQGSEA. Trimming took 7 bases from V and 3 from J, leaving 18 bases between them. This CDR3 is built from 14 residues. The CDR3 here is CSADIGRADYGYTF. CDR3 in DNA: TGCAGCGCCGACATAGGCAGAGCCGACTATGGCTACACCTTC.

The chain employs TRBV4-1 and TRBJ1-2; D is uncertain. The CDR3 loop spans 15 amino acids. V gave up 4 bases and J gave up 7 bases, with 19 bases separating them. Per germline, CDR1 MGHRA and CDR2 YSYEKL. As DNA, the CDR3 is TGCGCCAGCAGCCCTGGCGCCGTGCTTGGAGGTGGCTACACCTTC. Protein: CASSPGAVLGGGYTF.

The chain has TRBV19 and TRBJ2-7; 10 nucleotides agree with TRBD1. The CDR3 is made up of 14 amino acids. Germline CDR1 and CDR2: LNHDA and SQIVND (reference sequence). V was clipped by 3 bases and J by 4 bases; unmatched bases: 3. The CDR3 is CASSMGQGNYEQYF. The CDR3 DNA reads TGTGCCAGTAGTATGGGACAGGGGAATTACGAGCAGTACTTC.

The chain recombines TRBV7-2 with TRBJ1-6; 9 positions agree with TRBD1. The CDR3 is made up of 16 amino acids. After removal of 0 bases from V and 7 bases from J, the junction contained 4 bases not matched to a gene. Germline V gene lookup returns CDR1 SGHTA and CDR2 FQGNSA. The CDR3 DNA is TGTGCCAGCAGCTTAGCCCCTGGACAGGGGAATTCACCCCTCCACTTT. Amino acid sequence: CASSLAPGQGNSPLHF.

V usage is TRBV19 and J usage is TRBJ2-1; the D is unclear. The CDR3 totals 14 residues. V dropped 5 bases and J dropped 3 bases, with 11 bases sitting between them. CDR1 is LNHDA, CDR2 SQIVND, per germline (reference sequence). The CDR3 nucleotides read TGTGCCAGTAGTCTAGTAGCCGACTACAATGAGCAGTTCTTC. It is translated as CASSLVADYNEQFF.

The rearrangement joins TRBV9 to TRBJ2-2, with 12 bases fitting TRBD2. The germline gives CDR1 SGDLS, CDR2 YYNGEE. The CDR3 is 23 residues long. With 0 bases clipped from V and 4 bases from J, the junction kept 22 bases outside the gene matches. In DNA form, the CDR3 reads TGTGCCAGCAGCGTAGCTAGGATAGGGCTACTAGCGGGGGGATCCTCGGGCACCGGGGAGCTGTTTTTT. This translates into CASSVARIGLLAGGSSGTGELFF.

The chain employs TRBV7-9 and TRBJ1-5, with unresolved D. The V and J ends lost 5 bases and 1 base respectively, with 15 bases between them. The CDR3 runs 16 residues. Germline-derived CDR1 and CDR2 are SEHNR and FQNEAQ (reference sequence). CDR3 nucleotides: TGTGCCAGCAGCGTCGGAGGGCCCGGGAGCAATCAGCCCCAGCATTTT. Translation gives CASSVGGPGSNQPQHF.

V gene TRBV9 combines with J gene TRBJ2-1; 7 bases fit TRBD2. Germline assignment: CDR1 SGDLS and CDR2 YYNGEE. The junction had 4 bases not matched to a gene; V was cut back by 0 bases and J by 4 bases. The CDR3 extends over 15 amino acids. CDR3 coding DNA: TGTGCCAGCAGCGTAGGGGACTACCTTTACAATGAGCAGTTCTTC. Protein product: CASSVGDYLYNEQFF.

This sequence joins TRBV5-1 and TRBJ2-3; possible D gene TRBD1, 6 bases. CDR3 size: 13 residues. CDR1 and CDR2 (germline): SGHRS, YFSETQ. Trimming shortened V by 4 bases and J by 4 bases, and 10 bases separated the two germline ends. The CDR3: CASSTDRPDTQYF. The CDR3 DNA sequence: TGCGCCAGCAGCACGGACAGACCAGATACGCAGTATTTT.

The genes are TRBV6-6 and TRBJ2-1; the match to TRBD2 covers 10 bases. With V trimmed by 6 bases and J by 15 bases, 8 bases remained unmatched. The CDR3 is 12 residues long. CDR1 and CDR2 (germline): MNHNY, SVGAGI (reference sequence). The CDR3 protein is CASRPSGGSVFF. CDR3 sequence (DNA): TGTGCCAGCAGACCTAGCGGGGGAAGTGTGTTCTTC.

This clone rates as medium-sized. The CDR3 bases are TGTGCCAGCAGAGACCCCAGGGAAAACTATGGCTACACCTTC. Its protein is CASRDPRENYGYTF. The chain is built from TRBV2 and TRBJ1-2; perhaps TRBD1 as D (5 bases). This CDR3 spans 14 amino acids. V was clipped by 6 bases and J by 2 bases, with 13 bases between them. Germline CDR1 SNHLY, CDR2 FYNNEI.

The rearrangement links TRBV7-2 to TRBJ1-1; D remains ambiguous. CDR3 size: 13 residues. Trimming pared 5 bases from V and 0 bases from J, leaving 7 bases between. From germline, CDR1 is SGHTA and CDR2 FQGNSA. The CDR3 region has the DNA TGTGCCAGCAGCGTGGAGGTGAACACTGAAGCTTTCTTT. It is translated as CASSVEVNTEAFF. The variable domain in full, completed from reference TRBV7-2 and TRBJ1-1, reads GAGVSQSPSNKVTEKGKDVELRCDPISGHTALYWYRQSLGQGLEFLIYFQGNSAPDKSGLPSDRFSAERTGGSVSTLTIQRTQQEDSAVYLCASSVEVNTEAFFGQGTRLTVV.